One TCR beta chain is described in this entry. Its specificity is unknown. Assay: immunoSEQ multiplex PCR; the TCRdb copy retains only in-frame clones and omits some. This table holds 16,000 or so clones, about 84% found once. The sample belongs to a study of CD4 T cells in relation to SARS-CoV-2 and coronaviruses. Study details: TCR beta CDR3s were sequenced after approximately nine-day antigen culture of PBMCs. Study-wide results and limits: Monoreactive clones expanded significantly more to SARS-CoV-2 than crossreactive clones did.

Before the COVID-19 pandemic, during about 2010-2018, CD4+ T cells were taken from unexposed donors. The cells were cultured for about ten days before CD4+ T cells were isolated. As cell numbers allowed, unexposed-donor CD4+ T cells faced SARS-CoV-2 S/N and four cold-coronavirus spikes. Fresh IL-2 medium replaced half the medium on days 3 and 7. The germline gives CDR1 MNHNS, CDR2 SASEGT. Trimming shortened V by 3 bases and J by 4 bases, and 10 bases separated the two germline ends. The CDR3 is 14 residues long. The V and J genes are TRBV6-1 and TRBJ1-3; no definite D call. The specimen sequenced was CD4+ T cells from PBMCs, cultured in vitro. This TCR derives from a human donor in good health. CDR3 sequence: CASSELGSGNTIYF. The CDR3 nucleotides read TGTGCCAGCAGTGAGTTAGGGTCGGGAAACACCATATATTTT.